This passage covers 20 T cell receptor beta chains from one sample sequenced in a study of T cells after yellow fever vaccination (dated by TCRdb to about 2019). The treatment or condition label here, explained by the study, means: live attenuated yellow fever vaccine strain. The library came from 5' RACE. The reads were generated on an Illumina HiSeq 2500. TCRdb passed the public sequencing reads through fastp at Q25 and MiXCR, retaining productive beta sequences. Entries that share a CDR3 protein sequence are merged under the most common genes and DNA. The sample data list 500,000 to 650,000 distinct CDR3 sequences, and around 17% of these were observed just once. 17% of the sample is in the top ten clones. The source was PBMCs, collected 4 to 6 days after the first yellow fever vaccination. These receptors were taken from a young man who received the YFV17D yellow fever vaccine.

This clonotype was seen more than once but under ten times. The rearrangement joins TRBV6-1 to TRBJ2-1; 7 nucleotides line up with TRBD1. The V gene's germline CDR1 is MNHNS and CDR2 SASEGT. Trimming cost V 6 bases and J 6 bases; bases outside gene matches: 5. CDR3 length equals 13 residues. The CDR3 protein is CASSRDSINEQFF. CDR3 sequence (DNA): TGTGCCAGCAGCCGGGACAGCATCAATGAGCAGTTCTTC.

The sample holds a few counts of this clonotype. The CDR3 bases are TGCGCCAGCAGCACGGGTATTGTCGATGACACTGAAGCTTTCTTT. As protein: CASSTGIVDDTEAFF. This chain uses TRBV5-1 with TRBJ1-1; the D is unclear. V was clipped by 4 bases and J by 3 bases, with 16 bases between them. The CDR3 covers 15 residues. Germline CDR1 reads SGHRS; CDR2 reads YFSETQ.

At least ten counts were recorded for this clonotype. V usage is TRBV29-1 and J usage is TRBJ2-2, with D hard to call. This CDR3 is built from 13 residues. V lost 5 bases and J 7 bases, leaving 14 bases between the germline ends. Germline V CDR1 and CDR2: SQVTM, ANQGSEA. For the CDR3, the DNA is TGCAGCGTTAAATATCACACAGACGGGGAGCTGTTTTTT. It specifies CSVKYHTDGELFF.

The chain carries TRBV9 and TRBJ2-2, with D perhaps given as TRBD1 or TRBD2 (7 bases each). The CDR3 length is 18 residues. V dropped 4 bases and J dropped 4 bases, with 23 bases sitting between them. Per germline, CDR1 SGDLS and CDR2 YYNGEE. The CDR3 here is CASSPQTRGGPATGELFF. The DNA of the CDR3 is TGTGCCAGCAGCCCACAAACCAGGGGGGGACCGGCCACCGGGGAGCTGTTTTTT.

The V gene is TRBV4-2, the J gene TRBJ1-3; D call uncertain. The V end was cut by 2 bases, the J end by 0 bases, with 14 bases between. CDR3 length: 17 residues. CDR1 is LGHNA and CDR2 is YNFKEQ in the germline V gene. The CDR3, as DNA: TGTGCCAGCAGCCAAAACTCCTGGCGGAGCTCTGGAAACACCATATATTTT. It translates to CASSQNSWRSSGNTIYF.

The chain links TRBV4-1 to TRBJ2-3; 7 nucleotides line up with TRBD1. Germline V gives CDR1 MGHRA, CDR2 YSYEKL. CDR3 length: 15 amino acids. Trimming at V came to 4 bases and at J to 11 bases, leaving 15 bases not matched to a gene. CDR3 nucleotide sequence: TGCGCCAGCAGCCTACGGACAGGACCCCACCAGGGGCAGTATTTT. Its protein product is CASSLRTGPHQGQYF.

V usage is TRBV5-1 and J usage is TRBJ2-7; possibly TRBD1 for D (5 bases). The CDR3 has 13 amino acids. Germline CDR1 is SGHRS and CDR2 is YFSETQ. Trimming stripped 0 bases from V and 8 bases from J, with 12 bases between. The DNA for the CDR3 is TGCGCCAGCAGCTTGGGGGGCCTTAGTCAGCAGTACTTC. This gives the protein CASSLGGLSQQYF. Based on the CDR3 plus reference TRBV5-1 and TRBJ2-7, the full variable domain is KAGVTQTPRYLIKTRGQQVTLSCSPISGHRSVSWYQQTPGQGLQFLFEYFSETQRNKGNFPGRFSGRQFSNSRSEMNVSTLELGDSALYLCASSLGGLSQQYFGPGTRLTVT.

This clonotype was seen a handful of times. J is TRBJ2-1 and V is TRBV6-2 or TRBV6-3; 12 bases fit TRBD2. CDR3 length: 16 amino acids. The germline gives CDR1 MNHEY, CDR2 SVGEGT. J gave up 8 bases and V 5 bases, and 10 bases lay outside the gene matches. CDR3 sequence (DNA): TGTGCCAGCAGTCCGACTAGCGGGGGTATGGCAGATGAGCAGTTCTTC. It codes for CASSPTSGGMADEQFF.

A few counts support this clonotype. V is TRBV6-1 and J is TRBJ2-7; TRBD1 matches 9 bases. CDR1 MNHNS and CDR2 SASEGT come from the germline V gene. The J segment lost 6 bases and the V segment lost 4 bases, leaving 7 bases of the junction unmatched. The CDR3 extends over 14 amino acids. The CDR3 DNA is TGTGCCAGCAGTGGAACGGGACAGGGCGGCGAGCAGTACTTC. It translates to CASSGTGQGGEQYF.

This chain connects TRBV21-1 to TRBJ2-6; TRBD2 reflects the table's D call only, with no check against the DNA. TRBV21-1 is listed as a pseudogene. The CDR3 consists of 18 residues. CDR3 sequence reads: CASSKEGRSGSGANVLTF. CDR3 nucleotide sequence: TGTGCCAGCAGCAAAGAGGGCCGTAGTGGCTCTGGGGCCAACGTCCTGACTTTC.

This clonotype was observed a handful of times. The chain carries TRBV5-6 and TRBJ2-7; 8 nucleotides line up with TRBD1. The CDR3 loop spans 15 amino acids. The junction had 5 bases not matched to a gene; V was cut back by 0 bases and J by 3 bases. Germline V gene data show CDR1 as SGHDT and CDR2 as YYEEEE. This CDR3 reads CASSLGQGAHYEQYV. The CDR3 region has the DNA TGTGCCAGCAGCTTGGGTCAGGGGGCTCACTACGAGCAGTACGTC.

The sample holds a few counts of this clonotype. This chain uses TRBV5-4 with TRBJ2-1; 8 bases are a match to TRBD2. The ends lost 2 bases at V and 2 bases at J; junction bases unmatched: 9. CDR3 size: 17 residues. Germline values: CDR1 SGHNT, CDR2 YYREEE (reference sequence). The chain's CDR3 is CASSLIGGASTYNEQFF. The CDR3 DNA is TGTGCCAGCAGCTTAATCGGGGGGGCTAGCACCTACAATGAGCAGTTCTTC.

This chain connects TRBV5-1 to TRBJ1-2, with 8 bases identical to TRBD1. The CDR3 has 17 residues. Per germline, CDR1 SGHRS and CDR2 YFSETQ. Unmatched junction bases numbered 21, after V lost 6 bases and J lost 8 bases. The CDR3 DNA follows: TGCGCCAGCACAATGCTTCCGGACAGGGATCGGTTTGAGGGCTACACCTTC. As protein: CASTMLPDRDRFEGYTF.

The gene calls are TRBV19 and TRBJ1-4; 8 bases are shared with TRBD1. This CDR3 region has 14 residues. The junction had 7 bases not matched to a gene; V was cut back by 6 bases and J by 7 bases. The germline V gene encodes CDR1 LNHDA and CDR2 SQIVND (reference sequence). CDR3 coding DNA: TGTGCCAGTAGCCAGGGGGCGTTGAGTGAAAAACTGTTTTTT. It yields the protein CASSQGALSEKLFF. The variable domain in full, with the rest retrieved from reference TRBV19 and TRBJ1-4, is DGGITQSPKYLFRKEGQNVTLSCEQNLNHDAMYWYRQDPGQGLRLIYYSQIVNDFQKGDIAEGYSVSREKKESFPLTVTSAQKNPTAFYLCASSQGALSEKLFFGSGTQLSVL.

The chain has TRBV28 and TRBJ2-4; 10 bases agree with TRBD1. The CDR3 spans 16 residues. Germline assignment: CDR1 MDHEN and CDR2 SYDVKM. With 4 bases clipped from V and 5 bases from J, the junction kept 8 bases outside the gene matches. The CDR3: CASSSPGTGDQNIQYF. The DNA of the CDR3 is TGTGCCAGCAGTTCCCCGGGGACAGGGGACCAAAACATTCAGTACTTC.

V gene TRBV4-3 combines with J gene TRBJ1-2, with TRBD1 as a possible D gene (6 bases). Trimming took 0 bases from V and 0 from J, leaving 8 bases between them. The V gene's germline CDR1 is LGHNA and CDR2 YSLEER. The CDR3 contains 15 residues. CDR3 region: CASSQDRTANYGYTF. The CDR3 DNA reads as TGCGCCAGCAGCCAAGACAGGACAGCTAACTATGGCTACACCTTC.

This rearrangement joins TRBV7-2 to TRBJ1-5; 7 nucleotides match TRBD1. Trimming removed 6 bases from V and 4 bases from J; junction bases left unmatched: 9. Germline-derived CDR1 and CDR2 are SGHTA and FQGNSA. The CDR3 extends over 15 amino acids. The CDR3 DNA sequence: TGTGCCAGCAGTTCGTTCCGGGACAGAAATCAGCCCCAGCATTTT. Its translation is CASSSFRDRNQPQHF.

This CDR3 is CASSSPGTAFYEQYF. The CDR3 DNA is TGTGCCAGCTCGTCCCCCGGGACGGCTTTTTACGAGCAGTACTTC. The V gene is TRBV3-1, the J gene TRBJ2-7, with D tentatively TRBD1 or TRBD2 (5 bases each). The germline V gene has CDR1 LGHDT and CDR2 YNNKEL (reference sequence). V dropped 8 bases and J dropped 4 bases, with 21 bases sitting between them. This CDR3 spans 15 amino acids.

This chain uses TRBV19 with TRBJ2-5, with TRBD2 matching 9 bases. Germline V CDR1 and CDR2: LNHDA, SQIVND (reference sequence). V shed 3 bases and J 5 bases; nucleotides not matched to a gene: 4. The CDR3 spans 14 residues. DNA of the CDR3: TGTGCCAGTAGTATGGGGACTAGCCGGGAGACCCAGTACTTC. Translation gives CASSMGTSRETQYF.

The V and J genes are TRBV19 and TRBJ1-6; D may be TRBD1 (6 bases). CDR1 LNHDA and CDR2 SQIVND come from the germline V gene (reference sequence). The CDR3 has 16 residues. Trimming pared 5 bases from V and 7 bases from J, leaving 18 bases between. In DNA, the CDR3 is TGTGCCAGTAGTGTCCGGCCACCGGGACACAATTCACCCCTCCACTTT. It specifies CASSVRPPGHNSPLHF.